The 12 T cell receptor beta chains below were found in one sample sequenced in a study of cytomegalovirus exposure and HLA in healthy donors. In the PCR, 60 Vbeta and 13 Jbeta primers were used. Produced via immunoSEQ multiplex PCR; TCRdb's table is partial and in-frame only. This sample yields roughly 140,000 clones, of which roughly three quarters are seen a single time; around 4.9% belongs to the top ten. What was sequenced was PBMCs. These receptors were obtained from a male donor in good health and CMV-seronegative.

The gene calls are TRBV7-2 and TRBJ1-1; 7 bases agree with TRBD1. The CDR3 extends over 13 amino acids. J lost 3 bases, V lost 5 bases, and 3 bases had no gene match. The germline CDR1 and CDR2 sequences are SGHTA and FQGNSA. The CDR3 DNA reads as TGTGCCAGCAGCCAACAGGGGTACACTGAAGCTTTCTTT. Encoded protein: CASSQQGYTEAFF.

This clone was counted once. At one of its ends the junction is not consistent with the germline gene, which may arise from a read error. V and J are TRBV28 and TRBJ1-2; 7 nucleotides line up with TRBD1. There are 12 residues in the CDR3. The germline gives CDR1 MDHEN, CDR2 SYDVKM. CDR3 loop: CASSSQGFSFGF. The DNA of the CDR3 is TGTGCCAGCAGTTCACAGGGGTTTAGCTTTGGCTTC.

In this sample, this clone turned up a few times. The CDR3 nucleotides read TGTGCCAGCTCACCCGGGACAGGGGGAATCGGGGCTTTCTTT. It specifies CASSPGTGGIGAFF. V usage is TRBV18 and J usage is TRBJ1-1, with 11 bases that match TRBD1. V was pared by 3 bases and J by 11 bases, with 8 bases of the junction left unmatched. Germline lookup yields CDR1 KGHSH and CDR2 LQKENI. This CDR3 is built from 14 residues.

The chain uses TRBV28 and TRBJ2-1; 16 bases match TRBD2. Germline CDR1 is MDHEN and CDR2 is SYDVKM. CDR3 length: 17 amino acids. The V and J ends lost 6 bases and 4 bases, in that order; junction bases with no gene match: 6. The CDR3: CASRPGLAGGVYNEQFF. The CDR3 DNA reads TGTGCCAGCAGGCCGGGACTAGCGGGGGGGGTATACAATGAGCAGTTCTTC.

The V gene is TRBV25-1, the J gene TRBJ1-2, with TRBD1 as a possible D gene (5 bases). This CDR3 has 12 residues. Trimming left V 4 bases short and J 6 bases short, with 9 bases between. Germline V gene lookup returns CDR1 MGHDK and CDR2 SYGVNS. The CDR3 DNA sequence: TGTGCCAGCAGTGCAGGGTGGGATGGCTACACCTTC. This sequence encodes CASSAGWDGYTF.

The table lists this clone with a few counts. The sample carries other DNA sequences with the same CDR3. The chain carries TRBV7-9 and TRBJ2-7; D is unresolved. Germline CDR1 and CDR2: SEHNR and FQNEAQ (reference sequence). The V and J ends lost 2 bases and 4 bases respectively, with 9 bases between them. This CDR3 is 13 amino acids long. CDR3 loop: CASSLLGGYEQYF. In nucleotides, the CDR3 is TGTGCCAGCAGCTTACTTGGCGGTTACGAGCAGTACTTC.

This chain connects TRBV5-4 to TRBJ2-6; unclear D gene. Germline CDR1 SGHNT, CDR2 YYREEE (reference sequence). The V and J ends lost 0 bases and 0 bases respectively, with 10 bases between them. The CDR3 is 17 residues long. The CDR3 DNA sequence: TGTGCCAGCAGCTTGGGTAGTAGTAGCTCTGGGGCCAACGTCCTGACTTTC. Translated: CASSLGSSSSGANVLTF.

The chain couples TRBV5-1 to TRBJ1-4; D perhaps matches TRBD1 (6 bases). The CDR3 is made up of 14 amino acids. Trimming took 4 bases from V and 8 from J, leaving 15 bases between them. Germline CDR1 and CDR2: SGHRS and YFSETQ. CDR3 nucleotides: TGCGCCAGCAGCCCAGGGGCCCTGGGGGAAAAACTGTTTTTT. Its protein is CASSPGALGEKLFF.

This clone has a handful of counts. The chain joins TRBV27 to TRBJ2-1; D may be TRBD1 (5 bases). V lost 4 bases, J lost 7 bases, and 14 bases lay in between. The germline V gene encodes CDR1 MNHEY and CDR2 SMNVEV (reference sequence). The CDR3 has 14 residues. Written as DNA, the CDR3 is TGTGCCAGCAGTTCCATCGACAGATTTAATGAGCAGTTCTTC. Translating it yields CASSSIDRFNEQFF.

The V and J genes are TRBV25-1 and TRBJ1-1, with D hard to call. This CDR3 contains 14 residues. Deletions cut 1 base from V and 3 bases from J, with 9 bases between. The V gene's germline CDR1 is MGHDK and CDR2 SYGVNS. The CDR3 DNA sequence: TGTGCCAGCAGTGAATTAACCCGGGACACTGAAGCTTTCTTT. This encodes CASSELTRDTEAFF.

The V and J genes are TRBV28 and TRBJ1-2; no clear D gene. The ends were cut back, 1 base at V and 4 bases at J, with 7 bases in the middle. Germline CDR1 MDHEN, CDR2 SYDVKM. This CDR3 is 13 amino acids long. The CDR3 region has the DNA TGTGCCAGCAGTTTATCTCTAGTCTATGGCTACACCTTC. This translates into CASSLSLVYGYTF.

The J gene is TRBJ2-7, the V gene TRBV5-1; D perhaps matches TRBD2 (7 bases). The V gene's germline CDR1 is SGHRS and CDR2 YFSETQ. There are 13 residues in the CDR3. Trimming shortened V by 8 bases and J by 1 base, and 13 bases separated the two germline ends. The CDR3, as DNA: TGCGCCAGTAGGGAGGGGGAGTCCTACGAGCAGTACTTC. Translated: CASREGESYEQYF.